Each of the 21 T cell receptor beta chains below was sequenced from the same sample in a study of blood T cell repertoires in COVID-19. Here immunoSEQ multiplex PCR was the method, and the copy in TCRdb shows in-frame clones only, minus some. The sample lists about 230,000 clones, over 70% occurring once. Sample: peripheral blood. The receptors originated from a woman aged 80 or over with acute or convalescent COVID-19.

Written as DNA, the CDR3 is TGTGCCACCGAGGGCCCCGGGGATGAGCAGTTCTTC. Translating gives CATEGPGDEQFF. The chain combines TRBV6-5 with TRBJ2-1, with D tentatively TRBD2 (5 bases). The CDR3 spans 12 residues. Germline CDR1 and CDR2: MNHEY and SVGAGI. Trimming removed 10 bases from V and 8 bases from J, with 15 bases in between.

The chain combines TRBV19 with TRBJ1-1; 7 nucleotides line up with TRBD1. V lost 5 bases to trimming and J lost 3 bases; unmatched junction nucleotides: 3. This CDR3 region has 13 residues. Germline V gene sequence: CDR1 LNHDA, CDR2 SQIVND (reference sequence). CDR3 bases: TGTGCCAGTAGTTGGCAGGGGGACACTGAAGCTTTCTTT. Amino acids: CASSWQGDTEAFF.

The gene calls are TRBV3-1 (or the pseudogene TRBV3-2) and TRBJ1-5, with 7 bases fitting TRBD1. In germline, CDR1 is LGHDT, CDR2 YNNKEL (reference sequence). After removal of 4 bases from V and 2 bases from J, the junction contained 5 bases not matched to a gene. The CDR3 runs to 15 residues. The DNA of the CDR3 is TGTGCCAGCAGCCCAGGGGGGCTTGGCAATCAGCCCCAGCATTTT. Translation gives CASSPGGLGNQPQHF.

CDR3 nucleotides: TGCGCCAGCAGCTTAACAGCGGGAGTCGGCAATGAGCAGTTCTTC. It translates to CASSLTAGVGNEQFF. The chain uses TRBV5-1 and TRBJ2-1; 8 bases map to TRBD2. J lost 6 bases, V lost 2 bases, and 7 bases had no gene match. From germline, CDR1 is SGHRS and CDR2 YFSETQ. The CDR3 consists of 15 residues.

The chain recombines TRBV3-1 (or the pseudogene TRBV3-2) with TRBJ1-6; tentatively, D is TRBD1 (6 bases). The ends were cut back, 3 bases at V and 8 bases at J, with 14 bases in the middle. The germline V gene has CDR1 LGHDT and CDR2 YNNKEL (reference sequence). CDR3 length: 15 amino acids. The chain's CDR3 is CASSQVGGADSPLHF. Written as DNA, the CDR3 is TGTGCCAGCAGCCAGGTCGGGGGGGCGGATTCACCCCTCCACTTT.

V is TRBV19 and J is TRBJ1-1, with D tentatively TRBD1 (5 bases). Trimming pared 5 bases from V and 4 bases from J, leaving 14 bases between. This CDR3 spans 14 amino acids. CDR1 and CDR2 (germline): LNHDA, SQIVND (reference sequence). The CDR3 protein is CASSSWGRSTEAFF. The CDR3 DNA sequence: TGTGCCAGTAGTTCGTGGGGCAGGTCCACTGAAGCTTTCTTT. Filled out from reference TRBV19 and TRBJ1-1, the complete variable domain reads DGGITQSPKYLFRKEGQNVTLSCEQNLNHDAMYWYRQDPGQGLRLIYYSQIVNDFQKGDIAEGYSVSREKKESFPLTVTSAQKNPTAFYLCASSSWGRSTEAFFGQGTRLTVV.

This clone was counted between two and nine times. The rearrangement uses TRBV5-1 and TRBJ2-6; TRBD2 is a possible D gene (5 bases). CDR1 and CDR2 from the germline V gene are SGHRS and YFSETQ. Trimming pared 2 bases from V and 11 bases from J, leaving 17 bases between. This CDR3 region has 15 residues. The chain's CDR3 is CASSLFEGPQDVLTF. As DNA, the CDR3 is TGCGCCAGCAGCTTATTTGAGGGTCCCCAGGACGTCCTGACTTTC. The full variable domain, rest sourced from reference TRBV5-1 and TRBJ2-6, is KAGVTQTPRYLIKTRGQQVTLSCSPISGHRSVSWYQQTPGQGLQFLFEYFSETQRNKGNFPGRFSGRQFSNSRSEMNVSTLELGDSALYLCASSLFEGPQDVLTFGAGSRLTVL.

J is TRBJ2-1 and V is TRBV6-1, with D uncertain. Germline values: CDR1 MNHNS, CDR2 SASEGT. Trimming stripped 2 bases from V and 7 bases from J, with 12 bases between. The CDR3 runs 14 residues. The CDR3 region has the DNA TGTGCCAGCAGTGAACAGATAAGTGTGAATGAGCAGTTCTTC. Residues: CASSEQISVNEQFF.

This chain connects TRBV29-1 to TRBJ2-4; TRBD1 aligns across 8 bases. The trim removed 4 bases at V and 6 bases at J, leaving 8 bases unmatched. Germline CDR1 SQVTM, CDR2 ANQGSEA. This CDR3 region has 14 residues. In DNA form, the CDR3 reads TGCAGCGTTGGATTGGGACAGGCGACAAACATTCAGTACTTC. The encoded protein is CSVGLGQATNIQYF.

The gene calls are TRBV2 and TRBJ2-3, with D uncertain. V was pared by 0 bases and J by 1 base, with 8 bases between. CDR1 and CDR2 from the germline V gene are SNHLY and FYNNEI. The CDR3 loop spans 15 amino acids. CDR3 coding DNA: TGTGCCAGCAGTGAAGCTGAGTTGCGCACAGATACGCAGTATTTT. It yields the protein CASSEAELRTDTQYF.

The chain recombines TRBV5-6 with TRBJ2-5; 12 bases agree with TRBD1. CDR3 length equals 15 residues. The junction had 2 bases not matched to a gene; V was cut back by 4 bases and J by 1 base. The germline gives CDR1 SGHDT, CDR2 YYEEEE. Here the CDR3 DNA reads TGTGCCAGCAGCCCGGGACAGGGGGCCCAAGAGACCCAGTACTTC. Translating gives CASSPGQGAQETQYF.

The rearrangement uses TRBV5-1 and TRBJ2-2, with 8 bases identical to TRBD2. The CDR3 length is 15 residues. CDR1 and CDR2 (germline): SGHRS, YFSETQ. The V and J ends lost 0 bases and 7 bases, in that order; junction bases with no gene match: 5. Here the CDR3 reads CASSLESGGGGELFF. The CDR3 DNA reads TGCGCCAGCAGCTTGGAAAGCGGGGGTGGCGGGGAGCTGTTTTTT.

This clone was observed a handful of times. The chain is built from TRBV6-5 and TRBJ1-5; 7 bases are shared with TRBD1. Germline assignment: CDR1 MNHEY and CDR2 SVGAGI. The CDR3 is 15 residues long. V dropped 6 bases and J dropped 5; count of bases not matched to a gene: 10. For the CDR3, the DNA is TGTGCCAGCAGACCTTTGACAGGGTGGGATCAGCCCCAGCATTTT. This gives the protein CASRPLTGWDQPQHF.

The chain couples TRBV11-2 to TRBJ1-2; D gene unclear. The CDR3 is made up of 14 amino acids. In germline, CDR1 is SGHAT, CDR2 FQNNGV. The V gene lost 1 base and the J gene lost 3 bases, with 9 bases spanning the gap. The CDR3 nucleotides are TGTGCCAGCAGCTTAGGTCTGCGGGACTATGGCTACACCTTC. This codes for CASSLGLRDYGYTF.

The rearrangement links TRBV6-6 to TRBJ2-3, with D perhaps matching TRBD2 (6 bases). This CDR3 spans 16 amino acids. The germline gives CDR1 MNHNY, CDR2 SVGAGI (reference sequence). Trimming removed 2 bases from V and 2 bases from J, with 14 bases in between. The CDR3 DNA reads TGTGCCAGCAGTTACCCTTTTCGGGGGTCCACAGATACGCAGTATTTT. Its translation is CASSYPFRGSTDTQYF.

This clone was seen a single time. The chain links TRBV2 to TRBJ2-2; tentative D call: TRBD2 (6 bases). This CDR3 comprises 15 residues. The germline V and J ends were trimmed by 8 bases and 0 bases, with 13 bases remaining between them. Looked up from germline, CDR1 is SNHLY and CDR2 is FYNNEI. This CDR3 is CASRSGSANTGELFF. DNA for the CDR3: TGTGCCAGCCGTAGCGGTTCCGCGAACACCGGGGAGCTGTTTTTT.

This clone was picked up one time. The chain uses TRBV6-5 and TRBJ2-7, with a possible D match to TRBD2 (6 bases). Trimming stripped 5 bases from V and 1 base from J, with 12 bases between. The CDR3 totals 14 residues. CDR1 and CDR2 from the germline V gene are MNHEY and SVGAGI. The CDR3 loop reads CASSPSAISYEQYF. The CDR3 coding sequence is TGTGCCAGCAGTCCTAGCGCCATATCCTACGAGCAGTACTTC.

The chain couples TRBV6-1 to TRBJ1-6; D may be TRBD1 (5 bases). Germline loops: CDR1 MNHNS, CDR2 SASEGT. CDR3 length equals 17 residues. Trimming cost V 0 bases and J 8 bases, with 17 bases left between them. The CDR3: CASSEALPGGTHSPLHF. For the CDR3, the DNA is TGTGCCAGCAGTGAAGCGCTTCCGGGGGGGACGCATTCACCCCTCCACTTT.

The chain joins TRBV7-2 to TRBJ2-3; the D is unclear. Germline lookup yields CDR1 SGHTA and CDR2 FQGNSA. The CDR3 runs 15 residues. V lost 1 base to trimming and J lost 0 bases, with 8 bases between them. CDR3 residues: CASSLDQQSTDTQYF. CDR3 nucleotide sequence: TGTGCCAGCAGCTTAGACCAACAAAGCACAGATACGCAGTATTTT.

The chain recombines TRBV5-1 with TRBJ2-1; 9 positions match TRBD1. Trimming cost V 4 bases and J 6 bases; bases outside gene matches: 8. This CDR3 has 15 residues. The germline V gene has CDR1 SGHRS and CDR2 YFSETQ. CDR3 amino acids: CASSPGQGGGNEQFF. CDR3 in DNA: TGCGCCAGCAGCCCGGGACAGGGTGGGGGCAATGAGCAGTTCTTC.

This sequence joins TRBV5-8 and TRBJ2-3; D might be TRBD2 (5 bases). The V end lost 3 bases, the J end lost 1 base, and 12 bases lay between the germline ends. This CDR3 region has 15 residues. Germline V gene data show CDR1 as SGHTS and CDR2 as YDEGEE. In DNA, the CDR3 is TGTGCCAGCAGCTACCGCGGGTCCGGCACAGATACGCAGTATTTT. It is translated as CASSYRGSGTDTQYF.